These 19 T cell receptor beta chains originate from one sample sequenced in a study of T-cell reconstitution after alpha-beta-depleted transplantation in children. Preparation of the TCRbeta library involved a method that used unique molecular identifiers. TCRdb passed the PCR reads through MiXCR, listing each CDR3 protein once. The profile shows 440,000 or so distinct CDR3 sequences, under 13% of them singletons. This material consisted of PBMCs from the stem cell graft donor, taken from the stem cell graft. These receptors originate from a human donor who donated a stem cell graft to a child with acute myeloid leukemia.

This chain uses TRBV5-6 with TRBJ1-1; TRBD1 matches at 9 bases. CDR1 SGHDT and CDR2 YYEEEE come from the germline V gene. There are 17 residues in the CDR3. After removal of 4 bases from V and 1 base from J, the junction contained 11 bases not matched to a gene. Written as DNA, the CDR3 is TGTGCCAGCAGCGGATTGACAGGGGGGTTGGCGAACACTGAAGCTTTCTTT. Translating it yields CASSGLTGGLANTEAFF.

This clonotype was counted between two and nine times. The V call is TRBV20-1, the J call TRBJ1-5; tentative D call: TRBD1 (5 bases). Trimming cost V 0 bases and J 7 bases, with 10 bases left between them. Germline V gives CDR1 DFQATT, CDR2 SNEGSKA (reference sequence). The CDR3 sequence is 13 residues long. CDR3 protein: CSARDRRDQPQHF. The CDR3 bases are TGCAGTGCTAGAGATCGGAGGGACCAGCCCCAGCATTTT.

This clonotype has only a few counts. The J gene is TRBJ2-5, the V gene TRBV5-1, with TRBD1 matching over 9 bases. After removal of 1 base from V and 6 bases from J, the junction contained 4 bases not matched to a gene. The CDR3 length is 14 residues. Germline CDR1 is SGHRS and CDR2 is YFSETQ. The CDR3, as DNA: TGCGCCAGCAGCTTGACCGGGACAGGGAAGACCCAGTACTTC. Amino acids: CASSLTGTGKTQYF.

This clonotype has only a few counts. The chain combines TRBV11-1 with TRBJ2-7; TRBD2 matches 13 bases. V trimming: 5 bases; J trimming: 7 bases; junction bases outside the gene matches: 8. The CDR3 has 15 residues. CDR1 and CDR2 (germline): SGHAT, FQDESV (reference sequence). This CDR3 reads CASSTTSGRAREQYF. For the CDR3, the DNA is TGTGCCAGCAGCACAACTAGCGGGAGGGCCAGGGAGCAGTACTTC.

The chain links TRBV29-1 to TRBJ2-2, with TRBD1 matching 7 bases. CDR3 length: 13 residues. The J segment lost 4 bases and the V segment lost 7 bases, leaving 6 bases of the junction unmatched. CDR1 and CDR2 (germline): SQVTM, ANQGSEA. The CDR3 reads CSAYGTATGELFF. CDR3 coding DNA: TGCAGCGCCTACGGGACAGCCACCGGGGAGCTGTTTTTT.

At least ten counts were recorded for this clonotype. The chain carries TRBV14 and TRBJ2-7; 11 nucleotides line up with TRBD1. Germline values: CDR1 SGHDN, CDR2 FVKESK. With 4 bases clipped from V and 6 bases from J, the junction kept 2 bases outside the gene matches. The CDR3 has 13 amino acids. The CDR3 loop reads CASSPGTGGEQYF. The CDR3, as DNA: TGTGCCAGCAGCCCCGGGACAGGGGGCGAGCAGTACTTC.

This clonotype was observed a handful of times. The CDR3 here is CASSPLRDSNTDTQYF. The CDR3 nucleotides are TGTGCCAGCAGCCCCCTCCGGGACAGCAACACAGATACGCAGTATTTT. This chain links TRBV12-3 or TRBV12-4 with TRBJ2-3, with 7 bases matching TRBD1. With V trimmed by 6 bases and J by 2 bases, 11 bases remained unmatched. This CDR3 has 16 residues.

Ten or more counts support this clonotype. The J gene is TRBJ1-3, the V gene TRBV7-3; D is possibly TRBD1 (5 bases). There are 17 residues in the CDR3. The V gene lost 5 bases and the J gene lost 0 bases, with 17 bases spanning the gap. CDR1 SGHTA and CDR2 FQGTGA come from the germline V gene. CDR3 residues: CASSKIRETDSGNTIYF. In DNA, the CDR3 is TGTGCCAGCAGCAAGATCAGGGAAACGGACTCTGGAAACACCATATATTTT.

The chain has TRBV12-3 or TRBV12-4 and TRBJ1-3, with D unresolved. This CDR3 contains 13 residues. Trimming stripped 3 bases from V and 3 bases from J, with 6 bases between. The CDR3 DNA follows: TGTGCCAGCAGTTTTTCCCGTGGAAACACCATATATTTT. Encoded protein: CASSFSRGNTIYF.

Ten or more counts support this clonotype. The rearrangement joins TRBV12-3 or TRBV12-4 to TRBJ1-2, with a weak D call TRBD1 (5 bases). V lost 7 bases and J lost 7, with 13 bases in between. This CDR3 has 12 amino acids. This CDR3 reads CASTLLGLGYTF. The DNA of the CDR3 is TGTGCCAGCACCCTGTTGGGGCTTGGCTACACCTTC.

The chain employs TRBV29-1 and TRBJ2-1, with 10 bases matching TRBD1. CDR1 SQVTM and CDR2 ANQGSEA come from the germline V gene. The CDR3 contains 14 residues. The V and J ends lost 4 bases and 4 bases, in that order; junction bases with no gene match: 4. This chain's CDR3 is CSVVRTGGYNEQFF. Here the CDR3 DNA reads TGCAGCGTTGTCAGGACAGGGGGTTACAATGAGCAGTTCTTC.

The V and J genes are TRBV20-1 and TRBJ1-1, with 7 bases matching TRBD1. Per the germline V gene, CDR1 is DFQATT and CDR2 is SNEGSKA (reference sequence). V lost 6 bases to trimming and J lost 0 bases; unmatched junction nucleotides: 7. This CDR3 region has 14 residues. CDR3 nucleotide sequence: TGCAGTGCCAGTAGGGGACAGCTGAACACTGAAGCTTTCTTT. It yields the protein CSASRGQLNTEAFF.

This chain links TRBV24-1 with TRBJ1-6, with TRBD1 identical over 7 bases. With V trimmed by 5 bases and J by 7 bases, 10 bases remained unmatched. CDR1 and CDR2 (germline): KGHDR, SFDVKD. The CDR3 extends over 16 amino acids. CDR3 loop: CATSVLDGTENSPLHF. CDR3 nucleotide sequence: TGTGCCACCAGTGTCCTTGACGGGACAGAGAATTCACCCCTCCACTTT.

V usage is TRBV20-1 and J usage is TRBJ2-2; D is ambiguous. Per germline, CDR1 DFQATT and CDR2 SNEGSKA (reference sequence). Trimming pared 3 bases from V and 0 bases from J, leaving 5 bases between. This CDR3 contains 13 residues. Here the CDR3 reads CSASLANTGELFF. The DNA of the CDR3 is TGCAGTGCTAGCCTGGCGAACACCGGGGAGCTGTTTTTT.

The sample holds a few counts of this clonotype. V usage is TRBV20-1 and J usage is TRBJ2-1; D remains ambiguous. Trimming removed 1 base from V and 5 bases from J, with 12 bases in between. The germline CDR1 and CDR2 sequences are DFQATT and SNEGSKA (reference sequence). CDR3 length equals 14 residues. The CDR3 DNA sequence: TGCAGTGCTAGAGGGCGTAACGAGAACAATGAGCAGTTCTTC. Its protein product is CSARGRNENNEQFF.

This chain links TRBV29-1 with TRBJ2-1, with 7 positions matching TRBD2. This CDR3 region has 15 residues. CDR1 and CDR2 from the germline V gene are SQVTM and ANQGSEA. After removal of 4 bases from V and 7 bases from J, the junction contained 13 bases not matched to a gene. CDR3 sequence: CSVVALEVGGNEQFF. CDR3 DNA: TGCAGCGTTGTCGCTTTGGAGGTGGGAGGGAATGAGCAGTTCTTC.

The gene calls are TRBV5-1 and TRBJ2-1; TRBD2 might be the D (5 bases). The CDR3 sequence is 15 residues long. V gave up 4 bases and J gave up 0 bases, with 11 bases separating them. Germline V gene lookup returns CDR1 SGHRS and CDR2 YFSETQ. CDR3 sequence: CASSREATSYNEQFF. DNA for the CDR3: TGCGCCAGCAGCCGGGAAGCGACCTCCTACAATGAGCAGTTCTTC. Full variable domain (rest looked up from reference TRBV5-1 and TRBJ2-1): KAGVTQTPRYLIKTRGQQVTLSCSPISGHRSVSWYQQTPGQGLQFLFEYFSETQRNKGNFPGRFSGRQFSNSRSEMNVSTLELGDSALYLCASSREATSYNEQFFGPGTRLTVL.

J is TRBJ2-3 and V is TRBV20-1, with D unclear. Trimming shortened V by 3 bases and J by 2 bases, and 15 bases separated the two germline ends. This CDR3 region has 15 residues. Germline V CDR1 and CDR2: DFQATT, SNEGSKA (reference sequence). CDR3 protein: CSASADLLHTDTQYF. In DNA, the CDR3 is TGCAGTGCTAGCGCCGACCTTTTACACACAGATACGCAGTATTTT.

The V and J genes are TRBV6-5 and TRBJ2-7; TRBD1 matches 8 bases. The CDR3 contains 15 residues. J was trimmed by 4 bases and V by 6 bases; bases with no gene match: 11. CDR1 MNHEY and CDR2 SVGAGI come from the germline V gene. The CDR3 bases are TGTGCCAGCAGAGGTGCGAGACAGGGGCCGTACGAGCAGTACTTC. Its translation: CASRGARQGPYEQYF.